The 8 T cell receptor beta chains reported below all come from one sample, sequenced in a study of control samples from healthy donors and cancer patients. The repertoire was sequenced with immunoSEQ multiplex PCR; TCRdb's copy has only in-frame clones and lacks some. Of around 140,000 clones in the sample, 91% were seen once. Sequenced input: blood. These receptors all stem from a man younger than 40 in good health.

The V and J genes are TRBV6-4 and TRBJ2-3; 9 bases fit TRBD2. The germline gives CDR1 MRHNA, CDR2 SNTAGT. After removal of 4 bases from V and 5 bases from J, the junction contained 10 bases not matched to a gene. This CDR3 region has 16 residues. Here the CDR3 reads CASSVLAGDPGDTQYF. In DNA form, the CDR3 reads TGTGCCAGCAGTGTCTTAGCGGGGGACCCCGGAGATACGCAGTATTTT.

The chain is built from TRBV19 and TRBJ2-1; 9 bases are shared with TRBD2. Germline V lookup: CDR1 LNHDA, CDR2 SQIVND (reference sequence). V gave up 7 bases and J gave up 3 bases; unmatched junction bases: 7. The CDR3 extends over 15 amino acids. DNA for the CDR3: TGTGCCAGTACCCCTAGCGGGGAAAACTACAATGAGCAGTTCTTC. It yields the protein CASTPSGENYNEQFF.

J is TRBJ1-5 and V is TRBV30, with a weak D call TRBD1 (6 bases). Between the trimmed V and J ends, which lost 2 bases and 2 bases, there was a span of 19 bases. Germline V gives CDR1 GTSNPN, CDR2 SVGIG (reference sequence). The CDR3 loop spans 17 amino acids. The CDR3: CAWSRRQAVIRNQPQHF. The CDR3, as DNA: TGTGCCTGGAGTAGGAGACAGGCGGTTATACGCAATCAGCCCCAGCATTTT.

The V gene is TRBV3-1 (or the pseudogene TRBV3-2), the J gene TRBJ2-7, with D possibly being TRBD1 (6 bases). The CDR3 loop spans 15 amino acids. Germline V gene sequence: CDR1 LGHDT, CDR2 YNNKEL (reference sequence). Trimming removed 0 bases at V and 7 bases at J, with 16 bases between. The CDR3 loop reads CASSQDMGALKEQYF. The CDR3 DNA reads TGTGCCAGCAGCCAAGATATGGGGGCGCTTAAAGAGCAGTACTTC.

For the CDR3, the DNA is TGTGCCAGCAGCTTGACAGGGGATGGATCACCCCTCCACTTT. Its translation: CASSLTGDGSPLHF. The rearrangement uses TRBV5-4 and TRBJ1-6; 7 bases match TRBD1. The CDR3 totals 14 residues. The ends lost 1 base at V and 10 bases at J; junction bases unmatched: 5. CDR1 is SGHNT, CDR2 YYREEE, per germline (reference sequence).

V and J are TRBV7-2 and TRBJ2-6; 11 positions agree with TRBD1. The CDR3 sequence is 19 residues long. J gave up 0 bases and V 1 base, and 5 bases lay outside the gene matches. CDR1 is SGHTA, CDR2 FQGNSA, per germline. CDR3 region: CASSLELGTGGSGANVLTF. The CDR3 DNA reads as TGTGCCAGCAGCTTAGAATTAGGGACAGGGGGCTCTGGGGCCAACGTCCTGACTTTC.

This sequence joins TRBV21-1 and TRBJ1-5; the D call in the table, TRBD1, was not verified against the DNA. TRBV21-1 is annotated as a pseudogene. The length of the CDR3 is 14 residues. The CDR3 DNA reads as TGTGCCAGCGTGGACAGGGGAGTTAGTCAGCCCCAGCATTTT. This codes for CASVDRGVSQPQHF.

The CDR3 coding sequence is TGTGCCAGCGGAACAGACACTGAAGCTTTCTTT. As protein: CASGTDTEAFF. The chain uses TRBV12-3 or TRBV12-4 and TRBJ1-1; D ambiguous. The CDR3 contains 11 residues. Trimming stripped 8 bases from V and 3 bases from J, with 7 bases between.